This is a list of T cell receptor beta chains from one sample in a study of beta chain features in type 1 diabetes. TCRdb keeps only in-frame clones here, not all; method: immunoSEQ multiplex PCR. The sample lists 350,000 to 400,000 clones, about 14% seen once, with roughly 0.019% in the top ten. The sequencing input was naive CD4+ T cells from blood. These TCRs come from a woman aged 18-30 years in good health. Each CDR3 is given with its conserved first and last residue. Fields, in order: V gene, clone size, J gene, D gene, CDR3 DNA, CDR3 protein. A D gene is named only where the DNA matches it firmly. Size tells how often a clone was seen (once, few, many) or the class of an expanded clone, and some rows leave it out.

V: TRBV4-2; size: NA; J: TRBJ2-6; D: TRBD1; DNA: TGTGCCAGCAGCCAAGATAAAGCCGGGACAGCTAGCTCTGGGGCCAACGTCCTGACTTTC; CDR3: CASSQDKAGTASSGANVLTF
V: TRBV4-1; size: NA; J: TRBJ2-7; D: NA; DNA: TGCGCCAGCAGCCGAGATCCCGCCGGAGGGTCCTACGAGCAGTACTTC; CDR3: CASSRDPAGGSYEQYF
V: TRBV19; size: NA; J: TRBJ1-5; D: NA; DNA: TGTGCCAGTAGTATGTCGGGGAGTAGCAATCAGCCCCAGCATTTT; CDR3: CASSMSGSSNQPQHF
V: TRBV4-3; size: few; J: TRBJ2-7; D: NA; DNA: TGCGCCAGCAGCCAAGAAGAATGGGCTGCCTACGAGCAGTACTTC; CDR3: CASSQEEWAAYEQYF
V: TRBV25-1; size: few; J: TRBJ2-3; D: NA; DNA: TGTGCCAGCAGTGAATATATCACAGATACGCAGTATTTT; CDR3: CASSEYITDTQYF
V: TRBV4-3; size: NA; J: TRBJ2-7; D: TRBD2; DNA: TGCGCCAGCAGCCAAGATTTCGCGGGAGTGAACGAGCAGTACTTC; CDR3: CASSQDFAGVNEQYF
V: TRBV6-5; size: NA; J: TRBJ1-2; D: NA; DNA: TGTGCCAGCAAATTAACAGGGCTTTCTAACTATGGCTACACCTTC; CDR3: CASKLTGLSNYGYTF
V: TRBV7-9; size: few; J: TRBJ2-1; D: TRBD1; DNA: TGTGCCAGCAGCTTTCAGACAGGGCTGAATGAGCAGTTCTTC; CDR3: CASSFQTGLNEQFF
V: TRBV7-9; size: NA; J: TRBJ2-3; D: NA; DNA: TGTGCCAGCAGCTCGAGCACAGATACGCAGTATTTT; CDR3: CASSSSTDTQYF
V: TRBV14; size: few; J: TRBJ2-1; D: TRBD2; DNA: TGTGCCAGCAGCCTCACCGGACTAGCGGAATACAATGAGCAGTTCTTC; CDR3: CASSLTGLAEYNEQFF
V: TRBV18; size: NA; J: TRBJ2-1; D: NA; DNA: TGTGCCAGCTCACCTACAGGGTTGTCCTACAATGAGCAGTTCTTC; CDR3: CASSPTGLSYNEQFF
V: TRBV28; size: NA; J: TRBJ2-6; D: NA; DNA: TGTGCCAGCAGTTTACCCGACTTCTCTGGGGCCAACGTCCTGACTTTC; CDR3: CASSLPDFSGANVLTF
V: TRBV5-1; size: NA; J: TRBJ2-1; D: TRBD2; DNA: TGCGCCAGCAGCTTCTTAGGGCTAGCGGAGTACAATGAGCAGTTCTTC; CDR3: CASSFLGLAEYNEQFF
V: TRBV7-3; size: few; J: TRBJ2-5; D: NA; DNA: TGTGCCAGCAGCTTCTCTGGGGGAGGTCGAGAGACCCAGTACTTC; CDR3: CASSFSGGGRETQYF
V: TRBV19; size: NA; J: TRBJ2-1; D: NA; DNA: TGTGCCAGTAGTATGGATGGACAGCTTGAGCAGTTCTTC; CDR3: CASSMDGQLEQFF
V: TRBV14; size: NA; J: TRBJ2-3; D: TRBD2; DNA: TGTGCCAGCAGCCGCGGGAGGGCCACAGATACGCAGTATTTT; CDR3: CASSRGRATDTQYF
V: TRBV9; size: NA; J: TRBJ1-1; D: NA; DNA: TGTGCCAGCAGCGTAACCTCAACAGGGATGAACACTGAAGCTTTCTTT; CDR3: CASSVTSTGMNTEAFF
V: TRBV2; size: few; J: TRBJ2-7; D: NA; DNA: TGTGCCAGCAGCCAGATCCTCGAGCAGTACTTC; CDR3: CASSQILEQYF
V: TRBV9; size: few; J: TRBJ2-1; D: NA; DNA: TGTGCCAGCAGCGTAGAAGCGAGGATCAGTAATGAGCAGTTCTTC; CDR3: CASSVEARISNEQFF
V: TRBV19; size: few; J: TRBJ2-1; D: TRBD2; DNA: TGTGCCAGTAGTATAGGCTCTCCTAGCGGAAGCTCCTACAATGAGCAGTTCTTC; CDR3: CASSIGSPSGSSYNEQFF
V: TRBV6-1; size: NA; J: TRBJ1-2; D: NA; DNA: TGTGCCAGCACCCTCGCCCTGGGGCCTAACTATGGCTACACCTTC; CDR3: CASTLALGPNYGYTF
V: TRBV11-3; size: NA; J: TRBJ2-1; D: NA; DNA: TGTGCCAGCAGCTTGCGCGGGGATGAGCAGTTCTTC; CDR3: CASSLRGDEQFF
V: TRBV5-6; size: NA; J: TRBJ2-5; D: NA; DNA: TGTGCCAGCAACTACGAAGAGACCCAGTACTTC; CDR3: CASNYEETQYF
V: TRBV28; size: NA; J: TRBJ2-7; D: TRBD2; DNA: TGTGCCAGCAGTTTGGGACTAGCGGGCTCCTACGAGCAGTACTTC; CDR3: CASSLGLAGSYEQYF
V: TRBV30; size: few; J: TRBJ1-1; D: NA; DNA: TGTGCCTGGGACAGGAGGATGAACACTGAAGCTTTCTTT; CDR3: CAWDRRMNTEAFF
V: TRBV28; size: few; J: TRBJ2-7; D: TRBD2; DNA: TGTGCCAGCAGTTCCTTAGCGGGAGGTTCCTACGAGCAGTACTTC; CDR3: CASSSLAGGSYEQYF
V: TRBV5-1; size: NA; J: TRBJ2-5; D: NA; DNA: TGCGCCAGCAGCCCGGGAACCCCCCAAGAGACCCAGTACTTC; CDR3: CASSPGTPQETQYF
V: TRBV6-6; size: NA; J: TRBJ1-5; D: NA; DNA: TGTGCCAGCAGGCGGACAGATAGCAATCAGCCCCAGCATTTT; CDR3: CASRRTDSNQPQHF
V: TRBV29-1; size: NA; J: TRBJ2-7; D: NA; DNA: TGCAGCGTTACATCAGTCCTCTCCTACGAGCAGTACTTC; CDR3: CSVTSVLSYEQYF